This T cell receptor beta chain is drawn from a study of blood T cell repertoires in COVID-19 (dated by TCRdb to the early 2020s). General notes on the study: The collaborator samples originated in the United States, Italy and Spain and spanned the acute and convalescent phases of COVID-19. Where available, HLA class I and class II types were taken from metadata supplied by the sample provider and were not determined by assay-based typing. Nearly every sample came with metadata listing a de-identified subject ID, COVID-19 status, age in years and sex. Samples were obtained from the ongoing ImmuneRACE study (first 160 participants) and from 1,254 subjects provided by 6 global collaborators. A freely available public database, intended as a resource for researchers studying the immune response to SARS-CoV-2, is where the repertoires were released. The prospective study material was composed of cDNA or gDNA derived from T cells, B-cell-depleted T cells, or PBMCs. Subjects who had been exposed to COVID-19, were actively infected with it, or had recovered from it provided the deeply sampled blood TCRbeta repertoires that made up the dataset. Broad study findings and their caveats: The amount of clinical and demographic metadata varied by source and participant and was provided uncurated.

Collaborating institutions collected whole blood in K2EDTA tubes following their own protocols. Collaborator samples were shipped for TCRbeta analysis as frozen whole blood, isolated PBMCs, or DNA extracted from either sample type. The immunoSEQ Assay, a bias-controlled multiplex PCR, was used to amplify TCRbeta CDR3 regions from genomic DNA. The source study handled its data this way. The number of nucleated cells in each sample was estimated from the amplification of reference gene primers within the assay. To quantify the absolute abundance of each unique TCRbeta CDR3 rearrangement, sequence reads were collapsed and filtered. For each sample, productive Simpson clonality was calculated as the square root of Simpson's diversity index over productive rearrangements. The source is immuneACCESS, and TCRdb retained only in-frame sequences with V and J called. Part of the clones is not carried over; for the studies checked, unresolved V genes explain less than half of this, and the remainder is unexplained. From that table come the V and J calls and clone size; the DNA was used to work out D and trimming. For this sample there are some 160,000 clones; about 89% appear just once. About 2.8% of the sample lies in the top ten.

The CDR3, cysteine through phenylalanine, is 13 amino acids long. The retained sequence is limited to the CDR3, 39 bases, with the frame set at the first base. At the junction V is shortened by 4 bases and J by 3 bases; bases outside the gene matches: 2. From a lookup of the germline V gene, CDR1 and CDR2 are SGHRS and YFSETQ. For this clone: Its binding antigen is unknown. No much larger clone exists at a distance of one base, and base qualities are not known.

This TCR was sampled from a man between 60 and 75 years old with acute or convalescent COVID-19. The sample consisted of peripheral blood. The rearrangement joined TRBV5-1 to TRBJ1-2; 8 middle bases align to TRBD1. The CDR3 loop reads CASSQTGDYGYTF. The nucleotide sequence is given as TGCGCCAGCAGCCAGACAGGGGACTATGGCTACACCTTC.